The entry below gives a single T cell receptor (beta chain) sequence along with its context. This sample stems from a study of control samples from healthy donors and cancer patients. CDR1 and CDR2 (germline): SGHTA, FQGNSA. Trimming left V 1 base short and J 5 bases short, with 11 bases between. The CDR3 has 14 residues. Repertoires were generated with immunoSEQ multiplex PCR, while TCRdb's copy carries only in-frame clones and drops some. The table shows roughly 24,000 clones, with around 83% occurring only once. The chain combines TRBV7-2 with TRBJ2-5; D may be TRBD2 (6 bases). The clonotype comes from a man between 60 and 75 years old with head and neck cancer. The sequenced material came from PBMCs. In nucleotides, the CDR3 is TGTGCCAGCAGCTTAGAGGCGGGACGGGAGACCCAGTACTTC. It specifies CASSLEAGRETQYF.